The 24 T cell receptor beta chains below were found in one sample sequenced in a study of T cell repertoires in cytomegalovirus infection (dated by TCRdb to between 2018 and 2021). This specimen's treatment or condition label, interpreted: in vitro stimulation with specific CMV peptide epitopes to enrich CMV-specific T cells. Sequencing used an Illumina HiSeq 1500. The public reads were quality trimmed at Q25 with fastp and then assembled into clones with MiXCR by TCRdb, keeping productive beta chains. Every entry covers one CDR3 protein and lists the most common genes and DNA from its rows. Counted in this sample were 90,000 to 120,000 distinct CDR3 sequences; 42% of them appeared once. The ten largest account for 74% of the sample. Antigens of these TCRs are unknown. The sequencing here drew on CD8+ T cells from cultured PBMCs, taken from culture after CMV antigen stimulation. The origin of the receptors is a human donor in good health (CMV status not recorded). Some clones in this sample may be carry-over from other donors' samples.

This clonotype was counted at least ten times. The chain's CDR3 is CASSFSGGGNEQFF. The CDR3 bases are TGTGCCAGCAGCTTCAGCGGGGGCGGGAATGAGCAGTTCTTC. The chain has TRBV7-2 and TRBJ2-1, with 8 bases matching TRBD2. From germline, CDR1 is SGHTA and CDR2 FQGNSA. The CDR3 contains 14 residues. The trim removed 3 bases at V and 7 bases at J, leaving 5 bases unmatched.

The chain recombines TRBV4-3 with TRBJ1-1; D is uncertain. The CDR3 extends over 14 amino acids. Germline V gene data show CDR1 as LGHNA and CDR2 as YSLEER. The V gene lost 4 bases and the J gene lost 0 bases, with 9 bases spanning the gap. The CDR3 here is CASSRQVMNTEAFF. The DNA for the CDR3 is TGCGCCAGCAGCCGACAAGTCATGAACACTGAAGCTTTCTTT.

The chain has TRBV20-1 and TRBJ1-3, with unresolved D. V gave up 0 bases and J gave up 0 bases, with 9 bases separating them. The CDR3 length is 15 residues. CDR1 and CDR2 from the germline V gene are DFQATT and SNEGSKA (reference sequence). The CDR3 DNA is TGCAGTGCTAGAGATCTGAAGGACTCTGGAAACACCATATATTTT. Translating it yields CSARDLKDSGNTIYF.

The chain recombines TRBV11-1 with TRBJ2-7; perhaps TRBD1 as D (6 bases). The V gene lost 5 bases and the J gene lost 2 bases, with 13 bases spanning the gap. In germline, CDR1 is SGHAT, CDR2 FQDESV (reference sequence). The CDR3 contains 14 residues. In DNA form, the CDR3 reads TGTGCCAGCAGCCACCGGGACATCCCCTACGAGCAGTACTTC. It is translated as CASSHRDIPYEQYF.

The chain recombines TRBV27 with TRBJ2-7, with D hard to call. The CDR3 totals 13 residues. Germline V gives CDR1 MNHEY, CDR2 SMNVEV (reference sequence). Between the trimmed V and J ends, which lost 1 base and 6 bases, there was a span of 10 bases. CDR3 DNA: TGTGCCAGCAGTTTATTTAGGGTGGGCGAGCAGTACTTC. Encoded protein: CASSLFRVGEQYF.

The V gene is TRBV19, the J gene TRBJ2-7, with no clear D. The CDR3 is 13 residues long. CDR1 is LNHDA, CDR2 SQIVND, per germline (reference sequence). The V gene lost 3 bases and the J gene lost 2 bases, with 8 bases spanning the gap. CDR3 nucleotides: TGTGCCAGTAGTATTGGGGTAGCCTACGAGCAGTACTTC. Translation: CASSIGVAYEQYF. Full variable domain (rest looked up from reference TRBV19 and TRBJ2-7): DGGITQSPKYLFRKEGQNVTLSCEQNLNHDAMYWYRQDPGQGLRLIYYSQIVNDFQKGDIAEGYSVSREKKESFPLTVTSAQKNPTAFYLCASSIGVAYEQYFGPGTRLTVT.

Many counts were recorded for this clonotype. The chain uses TRBV12-3 or TRBV12-4 and TRBJ2-1, with TRBD1 matching over 10 bases. This CDR3 is 14 amino acids long. V lost 5 bases, J lost 6 bases, and 4 bases stayed unmatched. The CDR3 loop reads CASSLRDRGNEQFF. CDR3 nucleotides: TGTGCCAGCAGTCTCCGGGACAGGGGCAATGAGCAGTTCTTC.

V usage is TRBV29-1 and J usage is TRBJ1-2, with TRBD1 matching over 9 bases. Germline loops: CDR1 SQVTM, CDR2 ANQGSEA. The CDR3 covers 11 residues. V lost 8 bases, J lost 10 bases, and 8 bases stayed unmatched. CDR3 sequence (DNA): TGCAGCACTGGGACAGGGCTCGACTACACCTTC. Its translation: CSTGTGLDYTF.

Only a few counts were recorded for this clonotype. The V and J genes are TRBV27 and TRBJ2-7, with D perhaps TRBD2 (6 bases). CDR1 MNHEY and CDR2 SMNVEV come from the germline V gene (reference sequence). CDR3 length: 15 residues. V was trimmed by 3 bases and J by 2 bases, leaving 14 bases between them. The CDR3, as DNA: TGTGCCAGCAGTTTTCGGGGGAACCCAACCTACGAGCAGTACTTC. Its translation: CASSFRGNPTYEQYF.

This clonotype was observed a few times. The chain is built from TRBV5-4 and TRBJ2-5; TRBD2 matches at 9 bases. Germline CDR1 SGHNT, CDR2 YYREEE (reference sequence). The CDR3 loop spans 15 amino acids. V lost 3 bases, J lost 4 bases, and 7 bases stayed unmatched. CDR3 amino acids: CASSWAGGGGETQYF. The CDR3 DNA reads as TGTGCCAGCAGCTGGGCGGGGGGGGGCGGAGAGACCCAGTACTTC.

This clonotype has more than one count but fewer than ten. The chain uses TRBV7-8 and TRBJ1-5; TRBD1 might be the D (5 bases). The CDR3 runs 15 residues. V lost 1 base to trimming and J lost 4 bases, with 11 bases between them. Germline lookup yields CDR1 SGHVS and CDR2 FQNEAQ. Written as DNA, the CDR3 is TGTGCCAGCAGCTTAGAGGGACTTACGAATCAGCCCCAGCATTTT. Translating gives CASSLEGLTNQPQHF.

Ten or more counts support this clonotype. The V call is TRBV2, the J call TRBJ2-5; TRBD2 matches at 12 bases. This CDR3 has 20 residues. Germline V CDR1 and CDR2: SNHLY, FYNNEI. V was clipped by 1 base and J by 0 bases; unmatched bases: 12. CDR3 bases: TGTGCCAGCAGTGAAGGACTAGGACTAGCGGGACCTCCGTACCAAGAGACCCAGTACTTC. Amino acids: CASSEGLGLAGPPYQETQYF. Full variable domain (missing parts from reference TRBV2 and TRBJ2-5): EPEVTQTPSHQVTQMGQEVILRCVPISNHLYFYWYRQILGQKVEFLVSFYNNEISEKSEIFDDQFSVERPDGSNFTLKIRSTKLEDSAMYFCASSEGLGLAGPPYQETQYFGPGTRLLVL.

The chain joins TRBV12-3 or TRBV12-4 to TRBJ2-1; 9 nucleotides align to TRBD2. This CDR3 comprises 15 residues. V lost 2 bases, J lost 9 bases, and 8 bases stayed unmatched. The CDR3 DNA reads TGTGCCAGCAGTTTAATAGCGGGGGCCAGAATTGAGCAGTTCTTC. Its translation is CASSLIAGARIEQFF.

The chain uses TRBV19 and TRBJ2-5; a possible D gene is TRBD1 (6 bases). With 7 bases removed from V and 1 base from J, the gap between germline ends came to 13 bases. The CDR3 contains 14 residues. The germline CDR1 and CDR2 sequences are LNHDA and SQIVND (reference sequence). The CDR3 is CASKDSGFQETQYF. In nucleotides, the CDR3 is TGTGCCAGTAAGGACAGCGGATTCCAAGAGACCCAGTACTTC. Looking up the rest from reference TRBV19 and TRBJ2-5 gives the full variable domain: DGGITQSPKYLFRKEGQNVTLSCEQNLNHDAMYWYRQDPGQGLRLIYYSQIVNDFQKGDIAEGYSVSREKKESFPLTVTSAQKNPTAFYLCASKDSGFQETQYFGPGTRLLVL.

The chain is built from TRBV7-2 and TRBJ1-2; D remains ambiguous. Germline CDR1 is SGHTA and CDR2 is FQGNSA. The CDR3 loop spans 14 amino acids. V gave up 5 bases and J gave up 6 bases, with 16 bases separating them. CDR3 in DNA: TGTGCCAGCAGCCACCCCGTCTCGGGCCATGGCTACACCTTC. Protein: CASSHPVSGHGYTF.

The chain joins TRBV7-3 to TRBJ2-5; D call uncertain. Germline V lookup: CDR1 SGHTA, CDR2 FQGTGA. The CDR3 spans 14 residues. Trimming cost V 4 bases and J 5 bases, with 14 bases left between them. This chain's CDR3 is CASSSFGPGETQYF. In DNA, the CDR3 is TGTGCCAGCAGCTCGTTTGGACCTGGGGAGACCCAGTACTTC.

This clonotype was counted a few times. V and J are TRBV20-1 and TRBJ1-2; 7 bases map to TRBD1. CDR3 size: 16 residues. Germline CDR1 reads DFQATT; CDR2 reads SNEGSKA (reference sequence). Trimming removed 0 bases from V and 3 bases from J; junction bases left unmatched: 10. The CDR3 protein is CSARDFAGGVDYGYTF. The DNA of the CDR3 is TGCAGTGCTAGAGATTTCGCAGGGGGAGTAGACTATGGCTACACCTTC.

The genes are TRBV11-2 and TRBJ2-7, with no clear D. The ends were cut back, 5 bases at V and 4 bases at J, with 9 bases in the middle. Per germline, CDR1 SGHAT and CDR2 FQNNGV. The CDR3 length is 12 residues. DNA of the CDR3: TGTGCCAGCAGCCCCAACGATTACGAGCAGTACTTC. Translating it yields CASSPNDYEQYF. The full variable domain, in which reference TRBV11-2 and TRBJ2-7 provide the parts outside the CDR3, is EAGVAQSPRYKIIEKRQSVAFWCNPISGHATLYWYQQILGQGPKLLIQFQNNGVVDDSQLPKDRFSAERLKGVDSTLKIQPAKLEDSAVYLCASSPNDYEQYFGPGTRLTVT.

In its sample, this clonotype was seen once. This rearrangement joins TRBV20-1 to TRBJ1-6; D possibly corresponds to TRBD1 (5 bases). Trimming removed 5 bases at V and 10 bases at J, with 18 bases between. Germline CDR1 is DFQATT and CDR2 is SNEGSKA (reference sequence). This CDR3 is 14 amino acids long. The CDR3 loop reads CSAFSGTLDSPLHF. In DNA form, the CDR3 reads TGCAGTGCTTTTTCGGGGACGCTGGACTCACCCCTCCACTTT.

This chain uses TRBV11-2 with TRBJ2-7, with D perhaps matching TRBD1 or TRBD2 (5 bases each). Germline lookup yields CDR1 SGHAT and CDR2 FQNNGV. V lost 3 bases to trimming and J lost 5 bases, with 11 bases between them. The CDR3 loop spans 13 amino acids. CDR3 sequence: CASSLGVSNEQYF. The DNA for the CDR3 is TGTGCCAGCAGCTTGGGGGTTTCCAACGAGCAGTACTTC. Complete variable domain (other parts from reference TRBV11-2 and TRBJ2-7): EAGVAQSPRYKIIEKRQSVAFWCNPISGHATLYWYQQILGQGPKLLIQFQNNGVVDDSQLPKDRFSAERLKGVDSTLKIQPAKLEDSAVYLCASSLGVSNEQYFGPGTRLTVT.

V gene TRBV12-3 or TRBV12-4 combines with J gene TRBJ1-2; D remains ambiguous. CDR3 size: 15 residues. The ends were cut back, 7 bases at V and 1 base at J, with 16 bases in the middle. The CDR3 sequence is CASTLGVSHNYGYTF. As DNA, the CDR3 is TGTGCCAGCACCCTGGGAGTCAGCCATAACTATGGCTACACCTTC.

This clonotype was seen at least ten times. The chain combines TRBV7-3 with TRBJ2-7; 9 positions match TRBD1. This CDR3 spans 15 amino acids. Germline V gene lookup returns CDR1 SGHTA and CDR2 FQGTGA. The V gene end was trimmed by 3 bases and the J gene end by 2 bases; junction bases not matched to a gene: 5. The DNA of the CDR3 is TGTGCCAGCAGCTTTGGGACAGGGAAGACCTACGAGCAGTACTTC. It translates to CASSFGTGKTYEQYF.

This clonotype came up many times. The rearrangement links TRBV7-8 to TRBJ2-3; either TRBD1 or TRBD2 may supply D (5 bases each). Germline CDR1 is SGHVS and CDR2 is FQNEAQ. The CDR3 is made up of 16 amino acids. Deletions cut 0 bases from V and 1 base from J, with 11 bases between. This CDR3 is CASSLAWGNRTDTQYF. DNA for the CDR3: TGTGCCAGCAGCTTAGCGTGGGGGAACCGCACAGATACGCAGTATTTT.

The rearrangement joins TRBV7-9 to TRBJ2-2, with D possibly being TRBD2 (6 bases). Trimming left V 5 bases short and J 3 bases short, with 13 bases between. The CDR3 consists of 15 residues. The V gene's germline CDR1 is SEHNR and CDR2 FQNEAQ (reference sequence). The CDR3 reads CASSTTRDYTGELFF. DNA of the CDR3: TGTGCCAGCAGCACCACGCGGGATTACACCGGGGAGCTGTTTTTT.